This entry lists 4 T cell receptor beta chains sequenced from one sample in a study of T-cell memory formation after mild COVID-19. TCRdb reanalysed the 5' RACE reads using MiXCR and keeps one entry per CDR3 protein. The profile shows under 650,000 distinct CDR3 sequences, over 15% of them singletons. Sequenced: PBMCs or a T cell subset sorted from them (not recorded which). The receptor set was obtained from an adult woman who had mild COVID-19 (a few samples of this study predate the infection). Cell type and time point are not known.

This clonotype has just a few counts. This chain connects TRBV7-6 to TRBJ1-1; possibly TRBD1 for D (5 bases). The germline V gene encodes CDR1 SGHVS and CDR2 FNYEAQ. The V and J ends lost 2 bases and 3 bases respectively, with 16 bases between them. The CDR3 is made up of 16 amino acids. Here the CDR3 reads CASSLSIGAVYTEAFF. CDR3 coding DNA: TGTGCCAGCAGCTTAAGTATAGGGGCGGTGTACACTGAAGCTTTCTTT. Based on the CDR3 plus reference TRBV7-6 and TRBJ1-1, the full variable domain is GAGVSQSPRYKVTKRGQDVALRCDPISGHVSLYWYRQALGQGPEFLTYFNYEAQQDKSGLPNDRFSAERPEGSISTLTIQRTEQRDSAMYRCASSLSIGAVYTEAFFGQGTRLTVV.

This clonotype was seen a few times. CDR3 sequence reads: CASSTLAGGVTGELFF. CDR3 nucleotide sequence: TGTGCCAGCAGCACGTTAGCGGGAGGTGTAACCGGGGAGCTGTTTTTT. This chain connects TRBV7-3 to TRBJ2-2, with 10 bases fitting TRBD2. Germline trimming cut 5 bases from V and 5 bases from J; bases unmatched to any gene: 8. Germline V gene sequence: CDR1 SGHTA, CDR2 FQGTGA. The CDR3 consists of 16 residues.

The rearrangement links TRBV29-1 to TRBJ1-4; D is uncertain. This CDR3 comprises 15 residues. Trimming removed 5 bases at V and 0 bases at J, with 13 bases between. Per the germline V gene, CDR1 is SQVTM and CDR2 is ANQGSEA. In nucleotides, the CDR3 is TGCAGCGTTACCCTCGGGAGTGCAACTAATGAAAAACTGTTTTTT. Translating gives CSVTLGSATNEKLFF. Supplemented by reference TRBV29-1 and TRBJ1-4, the full variable domain reads SAVISQKPSRDICQRGTSLTIQCQVDSQVTMMFWYRQQPGQSLTLIATANQGSEATYESGFVIDKFPISRPNLTFSTLTVSNMSPEDSSIYLCSVTLGSATNEKLFFGSGTQLSVL.

The rearrangement uses TRBV4-1 and TRBJ2-3, with TRBD2 matching over 10 bases. The CDR3 is 17 amino acids. V lost 4 bases, J lost 2 bases, and 9 bases stayed unmatched. CDR1 and CDR2 from the germline V gene are MGHRA and YSYEKL. This CDR3 is CASSPHTAGGPTDTQYF. The CDR3 DNA is TGCGCCAGCAGCCCACATACAGCGGGGGGGCCCACAGATACGCAGTATTTT.